The rows below give T cell receptor beta chains drawn from one sample of a study of blood T cell repertoires in COVID-19. Some clones are missing from TCRdb's copy, which holds only in-frame ones; the method was immunoSEQ multiplex PCR. The sample has under 300,000 clones, approximately 80% seen once. Sample: peripheral blood. The source is a woman aged 18-29 years with acute or convalescent COVID-19. Both conserved end residues are part of each CDR3. D genes are given only for firm matches. Clone sizes are given selectively: once, few, many, or a class where the clone is expanded.

V gene,D gene,J gene,clone size,CDR3 DNA,CDR3 protein
TRBV19,NA,TRBJ1-5,NA,TGTGCCAGTAGTGGTAGGGGCGTTCAGCCCCAGCATTTT,CASSGRGVQPQHF
TRBV29-1,NA,TRBJ1-1,NA,TGCAGCGCCGCCACGGGACAACCTGCCATCACTGAAGCTTTCTTT,CSAATGQPAITEAFF
TRBV12-3/TRBV12-4,TRBD2,TRBJ2-7,NA,TGTGCCAGCAGAACTAGCGGGAGATACGAGCAGTACTTC,CASRTSGRYEQYF
TRBV5-8,TRBD1,TRBJ1-2,NA,TGTGCCAGCAGCTCATTAACCGGGACAGTCTATGGCTACACCTTC,CASSSLTGTVYGYTF
TRBV14,TRBD2,TRBJ2-1,NA,TGTGCCAGCAGCCAAGGGATCCCGGGACTAGCGGAAAATGAGCAGTTCTTC,CASSQGIPGLAENEQFF
TRBV7-9,NA,TRBJ1-1,NA,TGTGCCTGGGAGGAATCCACTGAAGCTTTCTTT,CAWEESTEAFF
TRBV7-2,NA,TRBJ2-3,NA,TGTGCCAGCAGCTTGGGAGGACACACAGATACGCAGTATTTT,CASSLGGHTDTQYF
TRBV13,TRBD1,TRBJ2-1,once,TGTGCCAGCAGGGACAGGGGAACTACTAGCTACAATGAGCAGTTCTTC,CASRDRGTTSYNEQFF
TRBV24-1,NA,TRBJ2-1,NA,TGTGCCACCAGTGACCCCCGGGGGAGCGATGAGCAGTTCTTC,CATSDPRGSDEQFF
TRBV11-2,NA,TRBJ2-1,NA,TGTGCCAGCAGCGCCCTAGGGGGAAATTGGGGGAATGAGCAGTTCTTC,CASSALGGNWGNEQFF